This passage covers 15 T cell receptor beta chains from one sample sequenced in a study of T cell responses to AZD1222 COVID-19 vaccine. The assay was immunoSEQ multiplex PCR, and TCRdb's table has in-frame clones only and misses some. The table shows 80,000 to 100,000 clones, with roughly 90% occurring only once. The sequencing here drew on peripheral blood, taken on day 0 of AZD1222 vaccination. The receptors here all came from an adult in good health.

The chain has TRBV18 and TRBJ1-5; a possible D gene is TRBD1 (6 bases). CDR3 length: 14 amino acids. V was pared by 4 bases and J by 4 bases, with 11 bases between. Germline CDR1 is KGHSH and CDR2 is LQKENI. DNA for the CDR3: TGTGCCAGCTCACAAGGACAGCTAAATCAGCCCCAGCATTTT. As protein: CASSQGQLNQPQHF.

The V call is TRBV28, the J call TRBJ2-5; TRBD2 matches at 8 bases. V lost 7 bases to trimming and J lost 7 bases; unmatched junction nucleotides: 14. Germline CDR1 is MDHEN and CDR2 is SYDVKM. This CDR3 has 15 residues. In nucleotides, the CDR3 is TGTGCCAGCAACCCGTCTGGGCTAGCGGGTCCGACCCAGTACTTC. Amino acids: CASNPSGLAGPTQYF.

The chain links TRBV29-1 to TRBJ1-1; a weak D match, TRBD1 (5 bases). Per germline, CDR1 SQVTM and CDR2 ANQGSEA. V lost 4 bases to trimming and J lost 4 bases, with 10 bases between them. The CDR3 has 12 residues. The CDR3 coding sequence is TGCAGCGTTGTCAGGGCTGGCACTGAAGCTTTCTTT. Amino acid sequence: CSVVRAGTEAFF.

The chain combines TRBV3-1 (or the pseudogene TRBV3-2) with TRBJ1-2; 11 nucleotides align to TRBD1. V lost 4 bases to trimming and J lost 4 bases; unmatched junction nucleotides: 8. The CDR3 has 16 residues. The germline CDR1 and CDR2 sequences are LGHDT and YNNKEL (reference sequence). CDR3 DNA sequence: TGTGCCAGCAGCCCATCCGGGACAGGGGGAAGCTATGGCTACACCTTC. Residues: CASSPSGTGGSYGYTF.

This chain joins TRBV19 and TRBJ2-2; the D gene is possibly TRBD2 (6 bases). The V end was cut by 4 bases, the J end by 6 bases, with 12 bases between. The length of the CDR3 is 14 residues. CDR1 and CDR2 from the germline V gene are LNHDA and SQIVND (reference sequence). The CDR3 DNA reads TGTGCCAGTAGTAGGGGGGAAGTCGCCGGGGAGCTGTTTTTT. Translated: CASSRGEVAGELFF.

V usage is TRBV27 and J usage is TRBJ1-1; 10 nucleotides match TRBD1. The V gene's germline CDR1 is MNHEY and CDR2 SMNVEV (reference sequence). The CDR3 covers 16 residues. Trimming at V came to 6 bases and at J to 2 bases, leaving 9 bases not matched to a gene. The CDR3 nucleotides read TGTGCCAGCAGCCCAGGGACAGGGGCTAGTAACACTGAAGCTTTCTTT. Protein: CASSPGTGASNTEAFF.

V is TRBV5-6 and J is TRBJ1-2; 10 bases are shared with TRBD1. Germline V lookup: CDR1 SGHDT, CDR2 YYEEEE. The CDR3 sequence is 15 residues long. The V segment lost 4 bases and the J segment 3 bases; nucleotides outside the gene matches: 6. Written as DNA, the CDR3 is TGTGCCAGCAGCCTCTCCGGGACAGGGGACTATGGCTACACCTTC. Residues: CASSLSGTGDYGYTF.

The chain carries TRBV9 and TRBJ1-1; possible D gene TRBD1, 5 bases. The V gene's germline CDR1 is SGDLS and CDR2 YYNGEE. The CDR3 consists of 15 residues. The V and J ends lost 4 bases and 3 bases respectively, with 16 bases between them. CDR3 DNA sequence: TGTGCCAGCAGCTCTCCCCCCGGCAGGGACACTGAAGCTTTCTTT. This sequence encodes CASSSPPGRDTEAFF.

V is TRBV6-2 or TRBV6-3 and J is TRBJ2-1; TRBD2 matches at 12 bases. The CDR3 contains 15 residues. V was clipped by 2 bases and J by 7 bases; unmatched bases: 3. CDR1 and CDR2 (germline): MNHEY, SVGEGT. The CDR3 region has the DNA TGTGCCAGCAGTTACAGGCTAGCGGGGGGGAATGAGCAGTTCTTC. Translated, it gives CASSYRLAGGNEQFF.

This clone was counted only a few times. The chain joins TRBV28 to TRBJ2-7; a weak D match, TRBD2 (5 bases). From germline, CDR1 is MDHEN and CDR2 SYDVKM. Trimming shortened V by 6 bases and J by 2 bases, and 17 bases separated the two germline ends. The CDR3 contains 15 residues. CDR3 loop: CASSPIEGAPYEQYF. The CDR3 DNA sequence: TGTGCCAGCAGCCCTATAGAGGGCGCGCCCTACGAGCAGTACTTC.

The chain has TRBV7-3 and TRBJ2-5, with 13 bases lining up with TRBD2. The junction had 5 bases not matched to a gene; V was cut back by 3 bases and J by 7 bases. CDR1 SGHTA and CDR2 FQGTGA come from the germline V gene. This CDR3 spans 15 amino acids. The CDR3 DNA follows: TGTGCCAGCAGCTTGACTAGCGGGAGGCCCGCGACCCAGTACTTC. It translates to CASSLTSGRPATQYF.

This chain joins TRBV13 and TRBJ1-1; D ambiguous. V lost 1 base and J 4 bases, leaving 16 bases between the germline ends. CDR1 and CDR2 (germline): PRHDT, FYEKMQ (reference sequence). CDR3 length: 16 amino acids. CDR3 coding DNA: TGTGCCAGCAGCTTAGAGTTGTCGCCCCGGGGCACTGAAGCTTTCTTT. This encodes CASSLELSPRGTEAFF.

The chain couples TRBV29-1 to TRBJ2-7, with 8 bases aligning to TRBD1. The CDR3 runs 11 residues. Germline CDR1 and CDR2: SQVTM and ANQGSEA. V trimming: 7 bases; J trimming: 3 bases; junction bases outside the gene matches: 2. Here the CDR3 reads CSAGQGYEQYF. In DNA form, the CDR3 reads TGCAGCGCCGGACAGGGCTACGAGCAGTACTTC.

This clone has a single count. The CDR3 sequence is CASSEGPSNEKLFF. CDR3 DNA sequence: TGTGCCAGCAGCGAGGGGCCGTCTAATGAAAAACTGTTTTTT. This chain joins TRBV7-8 and TRBJ1-4, with D possibly TRBD1 on 5 matching bases. The CDR3 is made up of 14 amino acids. V dropped 5 bases and J dropped 3 bases, with 10 bases sitting between them. Looked up from germline, CDR1 is SGHVS and CDR2 is FQNEAQ.

This rearrangement joins TRBV6-6 to TRBJ1-1, with D possibly TRBD1 on 6 matching bases. The germline V gene has CDR1 MNHNY and CDR2 SVGAGI (reference sequence). The CDR3 is 16 amino acids. The V end was cut by 2 bases, the J end by 5 bases, with 18 bases between. CDR3 residues: CASSYGGAGVGTEAFF. For the CDR3, the DNA is TGTGCCAGCAGTTACGGGGGTGCAGGGGTGGGTACTGAAGCTTTCTTT.